These T cell receptor beta chains were read from a single sample in a study of blood T cell repertoires in COVID-19. Clones were sequenced by immunoSEQ multiplex PCR, and TCRdb holds only the in-frame ones, with some missing. The top ten clones hold 4.3% of a sample with roughly 110,000 clones, about three quarters of them seen once. Specimen: peripheral blood. These receptors came from a man in his 70s with acute or convalescent COVID-19. The CDR3 runs from the conserved cysteine through the conserved F or W.

TRBV18,TRBJ2-2,CASSPGTGTNTGELFF
TRBV19,TRBJ1-6,CASRLDRGSPLHF
TRBV19,TRBJ2-5,CASSPSPLETQYF
TRBV6-2/TRBV6-3,TRBJ1-5,CASSPTGNQPQHF
TRBV3-1/TRBV3-2,TRBJ2-3,CASSQNSVSGSTQYF
TRBV4-3,TRBJ2-1,CASSQESWREQFF
TRBV6-5,TRBJ2-1,CASRTSSHEQFF
TRBV5-1,TRBJ1-1,CASSLVEQGAVNTEAFF
TRBV9,TRBJ1-4,CASSVGERRNEKLFF
TRBV7-8,TRBJ1-1,CATQGGNQNTEAFF
TRBV7-2,TRBJ1-4,CASSLLGQGGEKLFF
TRBV18,TRBJ1-1,CASSPGSNTEAFF
TRBV12-3/TRBV12-4,TRBJ1-1,CASRGQGSTEAFF
TRBV19,TRBJ2-7,CASSIGGRHEQYF
TRBV11-2,TRBJ2-7,CASSRDSVYEQYF
TRBV5-4,TRBJ1-1,CASSLGSGAYTEAFF
TRBV9,TRBJ1-2,CASSVGLTPSNYGYTF
TRBV10-3,TRBJ2-1,CATDPTGRDEQFF
TRBV6-5,TRBJ2-4,CASSNEKQNIQYF
TRBV19,TRBJ2-3,CASRRTSVGTDTQYF
TRBV5-1,TRBJ1-3,CASSLEGRGTIYF
TRBV29-1,TRBJ1-1,CSVSGGAANTEAFF
TRBV7-2,TRBJ2-1,CASSSDRGDYNEQFF
TRBV9,TRBJ2-2,CASSAPTSGATGELFF
TRBV27,TRBJ2-7,CASSSTGNPYEQYF
TRBV7-2,TRBJ2-1,CASSYGTSGALPNEQFF
TRBV6-5,TRBJ1-2,CASRGQGAGNYGYTF
TRBV2,TRBJ1-2,CASSENGVFDYGYTF
TRBV18,TRBJ1-1,CASSPFGIDTEAFF
TRBV29-1,TRBJ2-5,CSSRQGEATQYF
TRBV2,TRBJ1-5,CASSERGLSNQPQHF
TRBV5-4,TRBJ2-5,CASSESGTVGQETQYF
TRBV19,TRBJ2-2,CASSPGTGKGTGELFF
TRBV6-6,TRBJ1-5,CASTVGGPSQPQHF
TRBV6-4,TRBJ2-3,CASSEGGNTQYF
TRBV19,TRBJ1-5,CASSIPPGLGANQPQHF
TRBV3-1/TRBV3-2,TRBJ2-3,CASSPSGGATDTQYF
TRBV7-2,TRBJ2-5,CASSLASGDQETQYF
TRBV5-4,TRBJ2-5,CASRLQGGETQYF
TRBV4-1,TRBJ1-2,CASSQEIGTGIYGYTF
TRBV29-1,TRBJ1-4,CSVGRGTNEKLFF
TRBV5-8,TRBJ2-5,CASSLLRTLWSGETQYF
TRBV9,TRBJ2-1,CASSQTTSGYNEQFF
TRBV6-5,TRBJ2-7,CASSRTSGLSYEQYF
TRBV6-6,TRBJ2-5,CASSYSFIQETQYF
TRBV5-6,TRBJ2-1,CASSLSIRNEQFF
TRBV4-3,TRBJ2-5,CASSRDRGRGETQYF
TRBV6-4,TRBJ1-1,CASSVTLQGEAFF
TRBV9,TRBJ1-1,CASSVGLTGNAEAFF
TRBV10-3,TRBJ1-1,CAISTRGSENTEAFF
TRBV5-1,TRBJ1-2,CASSPQDYGYTF
TRBV6-5,TRBJ1-1,CASSYSTGYTEAFF
TRBV13,TRBJ2-7,CASSLGGQGEQYF